This T cell receptor beta chain was captured in a study of cytomegalovirus exposure and HLA in healthy donors. Both 60 Vbeta primers and 13 Jbeta primers went into the PCR. Generated by immunoSEQ multiplex PCR, the TCRdb table keeps only in-frame clones and is missing some. Altogether 130,000 or so clones are present, roughly four fifths being singletons, with the ten largest covering approximately 1.8%. Sequenced material: PBMCs. The TCR comes from a man aged 35 to 55 in good health and CMV-seronegative.

The CDR3 reads CASSESRRGGPPREQYF. The CDR3 region has the DNA TGCGCCAGCAGTGAGTCCCGACGGGGGGGACCCCCGAGGGAGCAGTACTTC. J is TRBJ2-7 and V is TRBV10-2, with 8 bases matching TRBD2. The trim removed 0 bases at V and 7 bases at J, leaving 14 bases unmatched. The CDR3 contains 17 residues. Germline CDR1 WSHSY, CDR2 SAAADI.